Presented here are 15 T cell receptor beta chains from one specimen sequenced in a study of cytomegalovirus exposure and HLA in healthy donors. Primers: 60 Vbeta forward and 13 Jbeta reverse. Profiled with immunoSEQ multiplex PCR; TCRdb holds only in-frame clones, not every one. The sample has 55,000 or so clones, 78% seen once. The sequenced sample consisted of PBMCs. The receptors were sampled from a female donor in good health and CMV-seronegative.

The V call is TRBV6-1, the J call TRBJ2-5; 8 bases are a match to TRBD1. The J call could be wrong; TRBJ2-7 is a better fit for the DNA end. CDR3 length: 14 residues. In germline, CDR1 is MNHNS, CDR2 SASEGT. The CDR3 region has the DNA TGTGCCAGCAGTGTCACTGACAGGGGCTACGAGCAGTACTTC. This codes for CASSVTDRGYEQYF.

J is TRBJ2-7 and V is TRBV5-6; D remains ambiguous. Per germline, CDR1 SGHDT and CDR2 YYEEEE. This CDR3 has 15 amino acids. Trimming pared 3 bases from V and 3 bases from J, leaving 16 bases between. Here the CDR3 reads CASSYGGQSIYEQYF. CDR3 DNA sequence: TGTGCCAGCAGCTATGGCGGTCAGTCTATCTACGAGCAGTACTTC.

This clone occurred once. V and J are TRBV7-3 and TRBJ2-3; possibly TRBD1 for D (8 bases). Germline values: CDR1 SGHTA, CDR2 FQGTGA. The V gene lost 4 bases and the J gene lost 2 bases, with 16 bases spanning the gap. This CDR3 spans 16 amino acids. The chain's CDR3 is CASSSTGGGNTDTQYF. As DNA, the CDR3 is TGTGCCAGCAGCTCAACAGGGGGGGGTAACACAGATACGCAGTATTTT. Based on the CDR3 plus reference TRBV7-3 and TRBJ2-3, the full variable domain is GAGVSQTPSNKVTEKGKYVELRCDPISGHTALYWYRQSLGQGPEFLIYFQGTGAADDSGLPNDRFFAVRPEGSVSTLKIQRTERGDSAVYLCASSSTGGGNTDTQYFGPGTRLTVL.

This chain connects TRBV19 to TRBJ1-2, with 8 bases lining up with TRBD1. This CDR3 spans 17 amino acids. Unmatched junction bases numbered 17, after V lost 7 bases and J lost 4 bases. Germline CDR1 reads LNHDA; CDR2 reads SQIVND (reference sequence). CDR3 sequence reads: CASNPGTGDYLPYGYTF. In DNA, the CDR3 is TGTGCCAGTAATCCCGGGACAGGAGACTATCTGCCCTATGGCTACACCTTC.

Only one count was recorded for this clone. One end of the junction fails to match germline, which may point to a read error. The gene calls are TRBV5-1 and TRBJ1-3; D call uncertain. This CDR3 has 16 residues. The germline V gene encodes CDR1 SGHRS and CDR2 YFSETQ. The CDR3 DNA reads as TGCGCCAGCAGCTTGGGACTAACGAGCTCTGGAAACGCCATATATTTT. This encodes CASSLGLTSSGNAIYF.

The rearrangement joins TRBV10-3 to TRBJ1-6; D not certain. Germline lookup yields CDR1 ENHRY and CDR2 SYGVKD. The CDR3 runs to 17 residues. V was shortened by 2 bases and J by 9 bases, with 20 bases between the two germline ends. The CDR3: CAISEGDLDGSGSPLHF. The DNA for the CDR3 is TGTGCCATCAGTGAGGGGGATTTAGACGGGAGCGGTTCACCCCTCCACTTT.

The chain employs TRBV25-1 and TRBJ1-6; no definite D call. The CDR3 runs 14 residues. Looked up from germline, CDR1 is MGHDK and CDR2 is SYGVNS. V was trimmed by 3 bases and J by 9 bases, leaving 12 bases between them. The CDR3 nucleotides read TGTGCCAGCAGTGAGGTTGAACGGGGTTCACCCCTCCACTTT. Translation: CASSEVERGSPLHF.

CDR3 nucleotide sequence: TGCGCCAGCAGCCGACCTGACAGGGGATGGGAGACCCAGTACTTC. Amino acids: CASSRPDRGWETQYF. This chain connects TRBV4-1 to TRBJ2-5, with TRBD1 identical over 8 bases. Germline values: CDR1 MGHRA, CDR2 YSYEKL. The V and J ends lost 4 bases and 5 bases, in that order; junction bases with no gene match: 9. The CDR3 length is 15 residues.

The J gene is TRBJ2-2, the V gene TRBV9; D might be TRBD1 (5 bases). This CDR3 spans 14 amino acids. Germline assignment: CDR1 SGDLS and CDR2 YYNGEE. The V end lost 5 bases, the J end lost 1 base, and 9 bases lay between the germline ends. The CDR3 coding sequence is TGTGCCAGCAGAGGGGATCTGAACACCGGGGAGCTGTTTTTT. Its protein is CASRGDLNTGELFF. The full variable domain, its missing parts supplied by reference TRBV9 and TRBJ2-2, is DSGVTQTPKHLITATGQRVTLRCSPRSGDLSVYWYQQSLDQGLQFLIQYYNGEERAKGNILERFSAQQFPDLHSELNLSSLELGDSALYFCASRGDLNTGELFFGEGSRLTVL.

V usage is TRBV9 and J usage is TRBJ1-2; 9 bases line up with TRBD1. The CDR3 runs 14 residues. V shed 2 bases, J shed 4 bases, and the junction held 3 bases outside the gene matches. CDR1 SGDLS and CDR2 YYNGEE come from the germline V gene. The CDR3 loop is CASSVRDRVYGYTF. In DNA, the CDR3 is TGTGCCAGCAGCGTCCGGGACAGGGTCTATGGCTACACCTTC. The variable domain in full, completed from reference TRBV9 and TRBJ1-2, reads DSGVTQTPKHLITATGQRVTLRCSPRSGDLSVYWYQQSLDQGLQFLIQYYNGEERAKGNILERFSAQQFPDLHSELNLSSLELGDSALYFCASSVRDRVYGYTFGSGTRLTVV.

V usage is TRBV7-2 and J usage is TRBJ2-5; 9 bases map to TRBD1. Matching the DNA end better, TRBJ2-7 makes the J call doubtful. Germline V lookup: CDR1 SGHTA, CDR2 FQGNSA. The CDR3 extends over 15 amino acids. In nucleotides, the CDR3 is TGTGCCAGCAGCGAACAACAGGGGGCTGTGGGCGAGCAGTACTTC. Its protein is CASSEQQGAVGEQYF.

J is TRBJ2-2 and V is TRBV19; 9 nucleotides align to TRBD2. The CDR3 runs to 15 residues. CDR1 is LNHDA, CDR2 SQIVND, per germline (reference sequence). The ends lost 7 bases at V and 0 bases at J; junction bases unmatched: 3. CDR3 sequence reads: CASTSGGTNTGELFF. As DNA, the CDR3 is TGTGCCAGTACAAGCGGGGGGACGAACACCGGGGAGCTGTTTTTT.

The chain couples TRBV5-4 to TRBJ2-1, with TRBD1 matching over 12 bases. Germline CDR1 SGHNT, CDR2 YYREEE (reference sequence). The CDR3 length is 14 residues. After removal of 4 bases from V and 9 bases from J, the junction contained 5 bases not matched to a gene. The CDR3 nucleotides are TGTGCCAGCAGCCGGGACAGGGGGCGTTTTGAGCAGTTCTTC. This codes for CASSRDRGRFEQFF.

The CDR3: CASSSGGAGRTDTQYF. In DNA form, the CDR3 reads TGTGCCAGCAGTAGCGGGGGGGCCGGTAGGACAGATACGCAGTATTTT. This chain connects TRBV5-4 to TRBJ2-3; TRBD2 agrees at 11 bases. Germline CDR1 SGHNT, CDR2 YYREEE (reference sequence). The CDR3 has 16 amino acids. The ends lost 5 bases at V and 3 bases at J; junction bases unmatched: 8. Combining the CDR3 with reference TRBV5-4 and TRBJ2-3 gives the whole variable domain ETGVTQSPTHLIKTRGQQVTLRCSSQSGHNTVSWYQQALGQGPQFIFQYYREEENGRGNFPPRFSGLQFPNYSSELNVNALELDDSALYLCASSSGGAGRTDTQYFGPGTRLTVL.

The chain combines TRBV6-6 with TRBJ2-7; possibly TRBD1 for D (6 bases). Trimming pared 8 bases from V and 1 base from J, leaving 12 bases between. Germline CDR1 is MNHNY and CDR2 is SVGAGI (reference sequence). The CDR3 contains 13 residues. CDR3 amino acids: CASVGQTSYEQYF. The CDR3, as DNA: TGTGCCAGCGTAGGACAGACATCCTACGAGCAGTACTTC.